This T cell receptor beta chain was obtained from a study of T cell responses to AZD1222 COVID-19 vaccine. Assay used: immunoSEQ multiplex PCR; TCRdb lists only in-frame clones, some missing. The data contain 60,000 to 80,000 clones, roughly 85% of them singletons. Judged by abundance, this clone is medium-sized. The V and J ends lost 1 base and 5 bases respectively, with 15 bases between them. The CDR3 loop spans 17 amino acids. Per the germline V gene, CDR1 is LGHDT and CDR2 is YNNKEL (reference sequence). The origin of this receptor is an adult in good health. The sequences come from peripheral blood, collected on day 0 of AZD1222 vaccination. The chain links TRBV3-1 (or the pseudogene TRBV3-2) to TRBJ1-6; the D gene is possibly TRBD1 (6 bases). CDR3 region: CASSQGGGRSNNSPLHF. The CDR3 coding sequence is TGTGCCAGCAGCCAAGGCGGGGGGCGAAGTAATAATTCACCCCTCCACTTT.